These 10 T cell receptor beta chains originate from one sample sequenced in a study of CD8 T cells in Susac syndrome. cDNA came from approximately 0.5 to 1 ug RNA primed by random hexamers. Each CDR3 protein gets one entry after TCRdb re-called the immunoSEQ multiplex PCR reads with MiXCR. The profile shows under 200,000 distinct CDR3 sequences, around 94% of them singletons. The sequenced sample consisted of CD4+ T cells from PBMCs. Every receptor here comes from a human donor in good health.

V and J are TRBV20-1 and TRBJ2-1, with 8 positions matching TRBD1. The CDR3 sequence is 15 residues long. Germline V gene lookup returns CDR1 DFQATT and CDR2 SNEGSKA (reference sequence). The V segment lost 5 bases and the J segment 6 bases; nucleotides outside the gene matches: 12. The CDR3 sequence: CSARYRDRISNEQFF. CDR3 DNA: TGCAGTGCTCGCTACCGGGACAGGATCTCCAATGAGCAGTTCTTC.

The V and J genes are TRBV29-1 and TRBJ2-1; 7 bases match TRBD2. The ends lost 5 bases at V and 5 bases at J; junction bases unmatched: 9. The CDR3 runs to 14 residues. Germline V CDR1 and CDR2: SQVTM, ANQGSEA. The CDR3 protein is CSVLGRAGDNEQFF. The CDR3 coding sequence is TGCAGCGTTTTAGGGAGGGCAGGAGACAATGAGCAGTTCTTC.

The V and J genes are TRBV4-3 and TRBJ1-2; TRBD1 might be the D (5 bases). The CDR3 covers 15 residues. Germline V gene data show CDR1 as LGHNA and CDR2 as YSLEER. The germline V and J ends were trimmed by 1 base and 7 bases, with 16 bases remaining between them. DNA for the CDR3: TGCGCCAGCAGCCAAGTGGGACGGGGGATCGCTGGCTACACCTTC. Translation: CASSQVGRGIAGYTF.

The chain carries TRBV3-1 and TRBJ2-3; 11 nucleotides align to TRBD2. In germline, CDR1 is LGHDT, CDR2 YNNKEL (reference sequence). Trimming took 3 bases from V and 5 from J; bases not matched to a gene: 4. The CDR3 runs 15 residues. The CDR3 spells CASSQVAGGRDTQYF. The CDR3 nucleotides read TGTGCCAGCAGCCAGGTAGCGGGGGGGCGAGATACGCAGTATTTT.

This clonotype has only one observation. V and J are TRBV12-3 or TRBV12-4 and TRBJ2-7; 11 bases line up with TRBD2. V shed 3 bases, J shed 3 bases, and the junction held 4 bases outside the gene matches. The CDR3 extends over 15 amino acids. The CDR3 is CASSFRLAGGYEQYF. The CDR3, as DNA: TGTGCCAGCAGTTTTAGGCTAGCGGGGGGCTACGAGCAGTACTTC.

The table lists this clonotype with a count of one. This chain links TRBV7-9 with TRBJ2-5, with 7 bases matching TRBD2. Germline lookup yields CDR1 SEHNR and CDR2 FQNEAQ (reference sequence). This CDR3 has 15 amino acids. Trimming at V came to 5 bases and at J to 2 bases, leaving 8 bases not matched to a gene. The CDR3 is CASSPSLGGQETQYF. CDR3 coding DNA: TGTGCCAGCAGCCCGAGCTTGGGGGGGCAAGAGACCCAGTACTTC.

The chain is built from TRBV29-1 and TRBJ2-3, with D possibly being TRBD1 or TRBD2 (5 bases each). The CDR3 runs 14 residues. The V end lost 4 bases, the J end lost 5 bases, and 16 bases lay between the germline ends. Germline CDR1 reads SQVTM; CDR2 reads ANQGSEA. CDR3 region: CSVARDVGLDTQYF. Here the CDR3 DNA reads TGCAGCGTTGCCAGGGACGTAGGGTTAGATACGCAGTATTTT.

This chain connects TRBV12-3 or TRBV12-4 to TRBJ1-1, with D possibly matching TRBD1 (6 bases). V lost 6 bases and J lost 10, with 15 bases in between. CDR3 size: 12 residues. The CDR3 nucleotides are TGTGCCAGCAGGGCTCGGGGAGGGGGAGCTTTCTTT. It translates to CASRARGGGAFF.

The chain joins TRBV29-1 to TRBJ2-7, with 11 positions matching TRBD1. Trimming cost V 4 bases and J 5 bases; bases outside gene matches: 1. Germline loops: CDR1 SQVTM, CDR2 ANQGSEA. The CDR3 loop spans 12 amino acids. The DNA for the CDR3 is TGCAGCGTTGCGGGACAGGGGGACGAGCAGTACTTC. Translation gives CSVAGQGDEQYF.

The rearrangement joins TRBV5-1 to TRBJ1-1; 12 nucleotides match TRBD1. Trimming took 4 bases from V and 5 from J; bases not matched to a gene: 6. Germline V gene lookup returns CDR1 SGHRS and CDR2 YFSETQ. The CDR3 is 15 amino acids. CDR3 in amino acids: CASSHGTGGRTEAFF. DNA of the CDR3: TGCGCCAGCAGCCACGGGACAGGGGGCAGGACTGAAGCTTTCTTT.